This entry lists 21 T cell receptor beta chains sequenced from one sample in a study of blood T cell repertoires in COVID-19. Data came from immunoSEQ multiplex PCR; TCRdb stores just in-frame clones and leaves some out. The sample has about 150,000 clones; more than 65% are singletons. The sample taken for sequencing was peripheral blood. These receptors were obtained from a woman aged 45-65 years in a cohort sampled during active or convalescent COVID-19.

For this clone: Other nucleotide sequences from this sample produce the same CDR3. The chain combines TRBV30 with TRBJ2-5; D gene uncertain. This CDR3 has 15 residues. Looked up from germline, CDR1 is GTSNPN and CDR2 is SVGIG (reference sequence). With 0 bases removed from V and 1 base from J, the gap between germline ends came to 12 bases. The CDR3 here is CAWSVPAAVQETQYF. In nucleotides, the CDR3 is TGTGCCTGGAGTGTCCCGGCGGCGGTCCAAGAGACCCAGTACTTC. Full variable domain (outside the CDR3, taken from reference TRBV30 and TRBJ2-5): SQTIHQWPATLVQPVGSPLSLECTVEGTSNPNLYWYRQAAGRGLQLLFYSVGIGQISSEVPQNLSASRPQDRQFILSSKKLLLSDSGFYLCAWSVPAAVQETQYFGPGTRLLVL.

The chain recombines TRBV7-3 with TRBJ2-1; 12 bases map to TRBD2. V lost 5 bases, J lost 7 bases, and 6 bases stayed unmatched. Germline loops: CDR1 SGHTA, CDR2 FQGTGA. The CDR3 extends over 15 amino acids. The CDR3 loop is CASSTLAGGQNEQFF. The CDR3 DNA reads TGTGCCAGCAGCACCCTAGCGGGGGGGCAGAATGAGCAGTTCTTC.

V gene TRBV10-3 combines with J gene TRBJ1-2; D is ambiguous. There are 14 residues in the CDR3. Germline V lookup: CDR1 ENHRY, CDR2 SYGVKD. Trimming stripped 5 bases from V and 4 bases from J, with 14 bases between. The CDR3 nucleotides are TGTGCCATCAGTAGGGAAATGGCGGGCTATGGCTACACCTTC. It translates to CAISREMAGYGYTF.

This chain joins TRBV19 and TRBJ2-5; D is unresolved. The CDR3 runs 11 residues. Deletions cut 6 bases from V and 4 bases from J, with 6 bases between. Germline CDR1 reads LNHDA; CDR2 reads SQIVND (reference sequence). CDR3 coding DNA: TGTGCCAGTAGCTCGAGAGAGACCCAGTACTTC. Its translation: CASSSRETQYF.

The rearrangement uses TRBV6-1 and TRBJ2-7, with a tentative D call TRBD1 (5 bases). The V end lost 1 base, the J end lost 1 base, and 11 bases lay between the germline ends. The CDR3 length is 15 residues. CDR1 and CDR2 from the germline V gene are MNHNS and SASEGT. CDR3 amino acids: CASSEDGATSYEQYF. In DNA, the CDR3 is TGTGCCAGCAGTGAAGATGGGGCGACTTCCTACGAGCAGTACTTC.

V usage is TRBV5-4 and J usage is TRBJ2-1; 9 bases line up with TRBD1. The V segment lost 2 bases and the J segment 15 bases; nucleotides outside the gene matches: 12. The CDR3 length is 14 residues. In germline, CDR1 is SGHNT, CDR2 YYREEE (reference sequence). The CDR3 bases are TGTGCCAGCAGCTTCTGGGACAGGGTGAGTTTAATGTTCTTC. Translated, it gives CASSFWDRVSLMFF.

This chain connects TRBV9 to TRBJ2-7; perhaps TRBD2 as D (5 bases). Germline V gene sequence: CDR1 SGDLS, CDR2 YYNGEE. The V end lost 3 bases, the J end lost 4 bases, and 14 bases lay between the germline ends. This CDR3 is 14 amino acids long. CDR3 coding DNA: TGTGCCAGCAGCGCCGGGGATCTAAGGTACGAGCAGTACTTC. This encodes CASSAGDLRYEQYF.

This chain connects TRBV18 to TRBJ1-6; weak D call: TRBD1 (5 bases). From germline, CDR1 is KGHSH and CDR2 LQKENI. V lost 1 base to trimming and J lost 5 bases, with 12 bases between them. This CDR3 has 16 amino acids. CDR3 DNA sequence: TGTGCCAGCTCACCACTACCCGGACAAGATAATTCACCCCTCCACTTT. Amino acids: CASSPLPGQDNSPLHF.

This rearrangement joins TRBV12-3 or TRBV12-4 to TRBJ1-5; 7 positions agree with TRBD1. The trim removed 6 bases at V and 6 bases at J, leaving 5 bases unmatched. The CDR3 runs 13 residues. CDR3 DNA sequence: TGTGCCAGCAGAGGGACAGTCTCTCAGCCCCAGCATTTT. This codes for CASRGTVSQPQHF.

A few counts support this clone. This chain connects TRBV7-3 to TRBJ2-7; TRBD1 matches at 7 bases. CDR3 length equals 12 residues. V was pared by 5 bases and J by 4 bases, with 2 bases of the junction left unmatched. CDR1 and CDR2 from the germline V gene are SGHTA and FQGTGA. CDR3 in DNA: TGTGCCAGCAGCCCGACAGGGTACGAGCAGTACTTC. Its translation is CASSPTGYEQYF.

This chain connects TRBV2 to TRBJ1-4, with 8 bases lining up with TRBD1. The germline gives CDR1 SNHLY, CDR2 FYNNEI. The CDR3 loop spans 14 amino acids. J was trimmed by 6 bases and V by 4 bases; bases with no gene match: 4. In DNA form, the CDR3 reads TGTGCCAGCAGTGGGACAGGGATTTATGAAAAACTGTTTTTT. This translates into CASSGTGIYEKLFF.

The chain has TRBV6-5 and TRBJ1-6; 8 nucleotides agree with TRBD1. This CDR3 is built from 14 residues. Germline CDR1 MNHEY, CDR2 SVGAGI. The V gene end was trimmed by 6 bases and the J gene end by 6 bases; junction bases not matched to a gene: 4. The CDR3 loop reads CASRMDRANSPLHF. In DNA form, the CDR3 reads TGTGCCAGCAGGATGGACAGGGCTAATTCACCCCTCCACTTT.

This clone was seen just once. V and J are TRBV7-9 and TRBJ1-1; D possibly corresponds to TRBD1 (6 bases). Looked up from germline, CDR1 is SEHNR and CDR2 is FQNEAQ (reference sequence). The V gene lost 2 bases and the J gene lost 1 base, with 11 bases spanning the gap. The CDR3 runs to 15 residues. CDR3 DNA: TGTGCCAGCAGCTTAACAGGGACGACGAACACTGAAGCTTTCTTT. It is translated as CASSLTGTTNTEAFF.

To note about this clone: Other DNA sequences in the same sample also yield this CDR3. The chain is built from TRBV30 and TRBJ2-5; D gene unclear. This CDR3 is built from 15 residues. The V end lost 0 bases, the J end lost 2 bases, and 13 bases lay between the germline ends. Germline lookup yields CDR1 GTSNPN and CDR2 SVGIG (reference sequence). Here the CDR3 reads CAWSVPAAVQETQYF. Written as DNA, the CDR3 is TGTGCCTGGAGTGTACCGGCGGCAGTACAAGAGACCCAGTACTTC. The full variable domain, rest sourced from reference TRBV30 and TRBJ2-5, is SQTIHQWPATLVQPVGSPLSLECTVEGTSNPNLYWYRQAAGRGLQLLFYSVGIGQISSEVPQNLSASRPQDRQFILSSKKLLLSDSGFYLCAWSVPAAVQETQYFGPGTRLLVL.

Here the CDR3 DNA reads TGTGCCAGCAGCCAACAGGGGGGTGGGTACACTGAAGCTTTCTTT. This codes for CASSQQGGGYTEAFF. The chain couples TRBV16 to TRBJ1-1; TRBD1 aligns across 7 bases. Germline V gives CDR1 KGHSY, CDR2 FQNENV. The CDR3 length is 15 residues. With 2 bases clipped from V and 3 bases from J, the junction kept 6 bases outside the gene matches.

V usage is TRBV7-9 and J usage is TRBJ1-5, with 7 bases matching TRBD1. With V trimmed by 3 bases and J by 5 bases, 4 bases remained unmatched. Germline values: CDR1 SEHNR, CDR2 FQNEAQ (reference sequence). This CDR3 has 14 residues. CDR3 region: CASSLGDRYQPQHF. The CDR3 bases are TGTGCCAGCAGCTTGGGGGACAGATATCAGCCCCAGCATTTT.

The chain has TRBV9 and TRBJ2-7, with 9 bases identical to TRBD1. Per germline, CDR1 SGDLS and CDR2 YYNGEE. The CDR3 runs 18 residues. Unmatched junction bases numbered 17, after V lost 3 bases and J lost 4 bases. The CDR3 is CASSGSGTGTGRLYEQYF. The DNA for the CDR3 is TGTGCCAGCAGCGGGAGTGGAACCGGGACAGGGAGACTTTACGAGCAGTACTTC.

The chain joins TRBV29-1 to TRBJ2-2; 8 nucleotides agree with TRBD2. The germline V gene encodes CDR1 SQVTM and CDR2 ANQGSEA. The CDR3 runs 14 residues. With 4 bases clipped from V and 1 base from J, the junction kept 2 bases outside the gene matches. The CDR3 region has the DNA TGCAGCGTTGTACTAGCGGTGAACACCGGGGAGCTGTTTTTT. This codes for CSVVLAVNTGELFF.

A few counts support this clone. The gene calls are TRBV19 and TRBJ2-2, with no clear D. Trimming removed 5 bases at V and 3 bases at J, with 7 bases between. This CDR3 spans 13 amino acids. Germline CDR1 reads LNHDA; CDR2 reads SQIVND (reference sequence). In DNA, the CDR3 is TGTGCCAGTAGTCCACAATACACCGGGGAGCTGTTTTTT. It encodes CASSPQYTGELFF. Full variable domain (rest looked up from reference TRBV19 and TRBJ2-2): DGGITQSPKYLFRKEGQNVTLSCEQNLNHDAMYWYRQDPGQGLRLIYYSQIVNDFQKGDIAEGYSVSREKKESFPLTVTSAQKNPTAFYLCASSPQYTGELFFGEGSRLTVL.

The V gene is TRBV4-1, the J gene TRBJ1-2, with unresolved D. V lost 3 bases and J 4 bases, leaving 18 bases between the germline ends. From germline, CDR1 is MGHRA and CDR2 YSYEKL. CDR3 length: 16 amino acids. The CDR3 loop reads CASSQVSDPGPYGYTF. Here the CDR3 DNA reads TGCGCCAGCAGCCAGGTTTCGGATCCAGGCCCCTATGGCTACACCTTC.

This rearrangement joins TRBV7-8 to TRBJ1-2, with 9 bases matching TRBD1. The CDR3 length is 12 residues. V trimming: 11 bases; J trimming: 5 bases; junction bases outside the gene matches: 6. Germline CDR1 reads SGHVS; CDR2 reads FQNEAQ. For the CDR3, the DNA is TGTGCCTGTGGGACAGGGTCATATGGCTACACCTTC. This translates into CACGTGSYGYTF.